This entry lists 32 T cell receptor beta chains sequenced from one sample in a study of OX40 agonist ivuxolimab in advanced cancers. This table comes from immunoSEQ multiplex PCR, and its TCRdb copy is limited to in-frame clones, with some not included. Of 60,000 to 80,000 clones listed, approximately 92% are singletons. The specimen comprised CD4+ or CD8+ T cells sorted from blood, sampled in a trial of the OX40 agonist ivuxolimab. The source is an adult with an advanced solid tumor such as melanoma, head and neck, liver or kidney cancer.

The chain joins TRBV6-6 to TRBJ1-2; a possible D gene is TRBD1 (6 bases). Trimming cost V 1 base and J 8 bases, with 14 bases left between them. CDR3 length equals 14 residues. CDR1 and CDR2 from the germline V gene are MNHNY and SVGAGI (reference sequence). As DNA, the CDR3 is TGTGCCAGCAGTTACTACGCGCAGGACAGCGGCTACACCTTC. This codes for CASSYYAQDSGYTF.

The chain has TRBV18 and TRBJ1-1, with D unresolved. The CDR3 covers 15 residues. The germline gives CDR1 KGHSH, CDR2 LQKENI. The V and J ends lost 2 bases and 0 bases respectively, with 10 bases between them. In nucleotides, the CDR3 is TGTGCCAGCTCACCAATCACAAGGATGAACACTGAAGCTTTCTTT. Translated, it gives CASSPITRMNTEAFF.

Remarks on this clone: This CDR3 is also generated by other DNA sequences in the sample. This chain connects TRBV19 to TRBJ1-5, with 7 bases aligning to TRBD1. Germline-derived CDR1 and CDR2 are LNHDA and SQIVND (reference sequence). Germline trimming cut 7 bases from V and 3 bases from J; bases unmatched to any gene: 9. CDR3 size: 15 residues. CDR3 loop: CASTFGGGVNQPQHF. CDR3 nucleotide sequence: TGTGCCAGTACGTTCGGAGGGGGCGTCAATCAGCCCCAGCATTTT.

The CDR3 spells CASSSGRGETQYF. CDR3 in DNA: TGTGCCAGCAGCTCCGGTCGAGGGGAGACCCAGTACTTC. The chain links TRBV7-3 to TRBJ2-5; weak D call: TRBD2 (5 bases). Deletions cut 4 bases from V and 5 bases from J, with 11 bases between. In germline, CDR1 is SGHTA, CDR2 FQGTGA. The CDR3 has 13 residues.

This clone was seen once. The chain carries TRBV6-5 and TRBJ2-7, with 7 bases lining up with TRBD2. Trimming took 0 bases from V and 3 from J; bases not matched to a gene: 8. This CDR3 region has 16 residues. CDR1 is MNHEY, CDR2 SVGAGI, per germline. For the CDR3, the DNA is TGTGCCAGCAGTTACTCGGGAGGGCCCGGCTACTACGAGCAGTACTTC. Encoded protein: CASSYSGGPGYYEQYF.

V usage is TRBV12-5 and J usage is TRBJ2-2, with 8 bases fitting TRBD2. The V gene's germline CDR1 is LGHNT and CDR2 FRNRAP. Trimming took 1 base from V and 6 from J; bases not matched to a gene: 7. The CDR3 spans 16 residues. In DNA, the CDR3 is TGTGCTAGTGGTTTGGACGTGGCGGGAGGCCCCGGGGAGCTGTTTTTT. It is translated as CASGLDVAGGPGELFF.

CDR3 amino acids: CASSLGGPLVYGYTF. As DNA, the CDR3 is TGTGCCAGCAGTCTCGGCGGGCCGCTGGTCTATGGCTACACCTTC. The rearrangement links TRBV6-1 to TRBJ1-2; D unclear. Germline V CDR1 and CDR2: MNHNS, SASEGT. The ends were cut back, 5 bases at V and 4 bases at J, with 17 bases in the middle. The CDR3 loop spans 15 amino acids.

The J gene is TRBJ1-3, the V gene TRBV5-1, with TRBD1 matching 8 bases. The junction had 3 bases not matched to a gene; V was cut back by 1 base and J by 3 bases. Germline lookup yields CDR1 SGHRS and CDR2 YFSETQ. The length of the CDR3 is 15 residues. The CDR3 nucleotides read TGCGCCAGCAGCTTGCAGGGGGCGTTTGGAAACACCATATATTTT. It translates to CASSLQGAFGNTIYF.

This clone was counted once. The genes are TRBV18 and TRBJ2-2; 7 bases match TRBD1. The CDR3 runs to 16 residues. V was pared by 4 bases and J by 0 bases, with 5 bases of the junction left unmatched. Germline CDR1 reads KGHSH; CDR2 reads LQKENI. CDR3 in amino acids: CASSRRTGANTGELFF. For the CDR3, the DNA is TGTGCCAGCTCACGAAGGACAGGCGCGAACACCGGGGAGCTGTTTTTT. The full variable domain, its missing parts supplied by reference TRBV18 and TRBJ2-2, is NAGVMQNPRHLVRRRGQEARLRCSPMKGHSHVYWYRQLPEEGLKFMVYLQKENIIDESGMPKERFSAEFPKEGPSILRIQQVVRGDSAAYFCASSRRTGANTGELFFGEGSRLTVL.

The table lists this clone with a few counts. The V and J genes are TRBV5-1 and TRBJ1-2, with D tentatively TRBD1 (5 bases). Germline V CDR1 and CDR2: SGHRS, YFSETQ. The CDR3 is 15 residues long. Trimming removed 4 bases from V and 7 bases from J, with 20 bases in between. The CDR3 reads CASSQDPAAGGGYTF. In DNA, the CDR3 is TGCGCCAGCAGCCAGGACCCGGCAGCTGGGGGTGGCTACACCTTC. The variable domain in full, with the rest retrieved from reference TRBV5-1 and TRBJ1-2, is KAGVTQTPRYLIKTRGQQVTLSCSPISGHRSVSWYQQTPGQGLQFLFEYFSETQRNKGNFPGRFSGRQFSNSRSEMNVSTLELGDSALYLCASSQDPAAGGGYTFGSGTRLTVV.

CDR3 loop: CASVDNMNTEAFF. The CDR3 nucleotides are TGTGCCAGCGTAGACAACATGAACACTGAAGCTTTCTTT. The chain couples TRBV11-2 to TRBJ1-1; D is undetermined. Germline CDR1 and CDR2: SGHAT and FQNNGV. Deletions cut 8 bases from V and 0 bases from J, with 10 bases between. This CDR3 spans 13 amino acids.

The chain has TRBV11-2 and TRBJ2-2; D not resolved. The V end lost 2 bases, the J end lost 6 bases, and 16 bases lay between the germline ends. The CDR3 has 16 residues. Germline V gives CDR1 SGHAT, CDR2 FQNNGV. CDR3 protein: CASSLTHLGASGELFF. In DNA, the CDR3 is TGTGCCAGCAGCTTAACTCACCTCGGAGCATCCGGGGAGCTGTTTTTT.

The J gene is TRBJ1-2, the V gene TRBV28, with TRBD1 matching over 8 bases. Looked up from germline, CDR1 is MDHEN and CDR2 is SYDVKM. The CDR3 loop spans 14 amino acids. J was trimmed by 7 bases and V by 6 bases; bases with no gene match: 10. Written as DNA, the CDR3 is TGTGCCAGCAGCATATTCGCAGGGGGCATTGGCTACACCTTC. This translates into CASSIFAGGIGYTF.

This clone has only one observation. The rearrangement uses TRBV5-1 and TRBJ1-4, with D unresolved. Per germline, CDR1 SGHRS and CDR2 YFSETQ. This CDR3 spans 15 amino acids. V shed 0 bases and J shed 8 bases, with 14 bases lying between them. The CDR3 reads CASSLVEGVNEKLFF. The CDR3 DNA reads TGCGCCAGCAGCTTGGTGGAGGGCGTAAACGAAAAACTGTTTTTT. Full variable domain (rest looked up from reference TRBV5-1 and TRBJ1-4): KAGVTQTPRYLIKTRGQQVTLSCSPISGHRSVSWYQQTPGQGLQFLFEYFSETQRNKGNFPGRFSGRQFSNSRSEMNVSTLELGDSALYLCASSLVEGVNEKLFFGSGTQLSVL.

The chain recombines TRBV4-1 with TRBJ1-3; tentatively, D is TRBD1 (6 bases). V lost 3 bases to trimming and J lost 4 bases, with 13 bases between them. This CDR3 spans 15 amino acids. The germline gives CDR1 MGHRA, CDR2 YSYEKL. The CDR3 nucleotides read TGCGCCAGCAGCCACTCAAGGGGGTCAGGAAACACCATATATTTT. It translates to CASSHSRGSGNTIYF.

The CDR3 is CASSLRRANTGELFF. As DNA, the CDR3 is TGTGCCAGCAGCTTGCGCCGAGCGAACACCGGGGAGCTGTTTTTT. V usage is TRBV5-4 and J usage is TRBJ2-2; D is ambiguous. CDR3 size: 15 residues. The V and J ends lost 1 base and 0 bases respectively, with 7 bases between them. Germline loops: CDR1 SGHNT, CDR2 YYREEE (reference sequence).

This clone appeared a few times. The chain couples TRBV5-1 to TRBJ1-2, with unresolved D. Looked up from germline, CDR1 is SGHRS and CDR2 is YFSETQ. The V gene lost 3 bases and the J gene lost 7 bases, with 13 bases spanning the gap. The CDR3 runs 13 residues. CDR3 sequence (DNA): TGCGCCAGCAGCTCCCTCCTTCCCGTTGGCTACACCTTC. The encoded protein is CASSSLLPVGYTF.

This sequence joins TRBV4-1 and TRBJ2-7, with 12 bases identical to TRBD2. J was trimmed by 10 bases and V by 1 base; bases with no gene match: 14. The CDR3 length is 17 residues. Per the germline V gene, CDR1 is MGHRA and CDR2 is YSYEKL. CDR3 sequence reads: CASSQVAKGLAGLKQYF. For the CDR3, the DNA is TGCGCCAGCAGCCAAGTGGCTAAGGGACTAGCGGGCCTAAAACAGTACTTC.

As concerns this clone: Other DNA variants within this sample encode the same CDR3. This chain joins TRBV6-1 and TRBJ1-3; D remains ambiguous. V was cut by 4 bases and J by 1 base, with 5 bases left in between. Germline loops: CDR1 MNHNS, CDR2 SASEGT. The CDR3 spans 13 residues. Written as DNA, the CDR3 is TGTGCCAGCAGTGGCCAATCTGGAAACACCATATATTTT. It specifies CASSGQSGNTIYF.

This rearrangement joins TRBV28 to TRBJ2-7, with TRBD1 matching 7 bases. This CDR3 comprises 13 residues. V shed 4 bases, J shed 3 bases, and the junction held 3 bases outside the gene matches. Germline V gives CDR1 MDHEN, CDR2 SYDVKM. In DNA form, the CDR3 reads TGTGCCAGCAGTTGGGGACAGAACTACGAGCAGTACTTC. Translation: CASSWGQNYEQYF.

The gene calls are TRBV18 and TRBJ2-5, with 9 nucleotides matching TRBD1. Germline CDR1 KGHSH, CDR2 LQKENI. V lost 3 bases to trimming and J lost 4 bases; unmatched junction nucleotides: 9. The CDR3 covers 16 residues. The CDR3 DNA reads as TGTGCCAGCTCACCCGGGACAGGGTGGTCGTTAGAGACCCAGTACTTC. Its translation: CASSPGTGWSLETQYF.

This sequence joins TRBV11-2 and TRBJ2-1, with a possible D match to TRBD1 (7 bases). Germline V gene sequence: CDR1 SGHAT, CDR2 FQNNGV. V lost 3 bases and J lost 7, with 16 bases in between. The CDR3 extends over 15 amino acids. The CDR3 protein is CASSLEGQLGNEQFF. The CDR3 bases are TGTGCCAGCAGCTTGGAGGGACAGTTAGGGAATGAGCAGTTCTTC.

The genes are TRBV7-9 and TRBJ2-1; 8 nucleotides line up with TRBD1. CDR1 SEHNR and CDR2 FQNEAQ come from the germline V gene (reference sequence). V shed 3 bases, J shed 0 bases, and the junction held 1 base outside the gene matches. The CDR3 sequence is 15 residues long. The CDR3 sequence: CASSFDRGSYNEQFF. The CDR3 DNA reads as TGTGCCAGCAGCTTTGACAGGGGCTCCTACAATGAGCAGTTCTTC.

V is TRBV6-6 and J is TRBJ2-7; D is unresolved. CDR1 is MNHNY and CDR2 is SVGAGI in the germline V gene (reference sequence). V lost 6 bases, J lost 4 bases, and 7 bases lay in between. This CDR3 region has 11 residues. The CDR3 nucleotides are TGTGCCAGCAGCCCTAATTACGAGCAGTACTTC. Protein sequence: CASSPNYEQYF.

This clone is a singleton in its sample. The CDR3, as DNA: TGTGCCAGCAGTGAAGAGACGGCAGCGCAGGCAGATACGCAGTATTTT. It yields the protein CASSEETAAQADTQYF. V is TRBV6-1 and J is TRBJ2-3; the D is unclear. V shed 1 base and J shed 4 bases, with 15 bases lying between them. The CDR3 has 16 amino acids. In germline, CDR1 is MNHNS, CDR2 SASEGT.

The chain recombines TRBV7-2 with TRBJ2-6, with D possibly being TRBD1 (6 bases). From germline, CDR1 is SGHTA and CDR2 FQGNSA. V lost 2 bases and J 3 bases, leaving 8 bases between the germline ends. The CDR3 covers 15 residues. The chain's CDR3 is CASSLNRVGANVLTF. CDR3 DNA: TGTGCCAGCAGCTTAAACAGGGTTGGGGCCAACGTCCTGACTTTC. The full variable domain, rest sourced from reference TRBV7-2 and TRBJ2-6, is GAGVSQSPSNKVTEKGKDVELRCDPISGHTALYWYRQSLGQGLEFLIYFQGNSAPDKSGLPSDRFSAERTGGSVSTLTIQRTQQEDSAVYLCASSLNRVGANVLTFGAGSRLTVL.

The CDR3 nucleotides are TGTGCCAGCAGCTTAGGTGGGCTAGCGGGGGGGTGGACAGATACGCAGTATTTT. Protein sequence: CASSLGGLAGGWTDTQYF. The chain uses TRBV11-2 and TRBJ2-3, with 12 bases identical to TRBD2. The CDR3 is made up of 18 amino acids. Germline trimming cut 1 base from V and 3 bases from J; bases unmatched to any gene: 8. The germline V gene has CDR1 SGHAT and CDR2 FQNNGV. Based on the CDR3 plus reference TRBV11-2 and TRBJ2-3, the full variable domain is EAGVAQSPRYKIIEKRQSVAFWCNPISGHATLYWYQQILGQGPKLLIQFQNNGVVDDSQLPKDRFSAERLKGVDSTLKIQPAKLEDSAVYLCASSLGGLAGGWTDTQYFGPGTRLTVL.

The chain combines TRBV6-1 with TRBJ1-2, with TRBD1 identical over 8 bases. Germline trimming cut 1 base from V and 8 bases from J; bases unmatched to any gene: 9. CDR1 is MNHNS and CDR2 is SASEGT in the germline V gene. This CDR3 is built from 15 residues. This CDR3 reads CASSEVWAGGDGYTF. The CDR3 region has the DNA TGTGCCAGCAGTGAAGTTTGGGCAGGGGGCGACGGCTACACCTTC.

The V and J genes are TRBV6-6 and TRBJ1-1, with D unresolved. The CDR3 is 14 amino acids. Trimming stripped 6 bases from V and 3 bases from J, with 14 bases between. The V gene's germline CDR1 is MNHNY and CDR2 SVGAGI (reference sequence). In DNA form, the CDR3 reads TGTGCCAGCAGCACACTAGGAAAGGACACTGAAGCTTTCTTT. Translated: CASSTLGKDTEAFF.

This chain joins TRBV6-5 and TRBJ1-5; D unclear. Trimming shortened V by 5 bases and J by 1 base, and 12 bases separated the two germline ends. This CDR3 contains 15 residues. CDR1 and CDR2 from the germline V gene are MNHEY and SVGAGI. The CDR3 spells CASSMREASNQPQHF. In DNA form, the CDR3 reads TGTGCCAGCAGTATGAGGGAGGCGAGCAATCAGCCCCAGCATTTT.

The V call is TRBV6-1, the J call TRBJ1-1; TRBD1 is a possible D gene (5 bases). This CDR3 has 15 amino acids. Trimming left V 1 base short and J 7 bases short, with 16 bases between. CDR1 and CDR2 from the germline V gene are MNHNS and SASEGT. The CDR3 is CASSEGIYSDSEAFF. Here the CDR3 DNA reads TGTGCCAGCAGTGAAGGGATTTATAGCGACAGTGAAGCTTTCTTT.

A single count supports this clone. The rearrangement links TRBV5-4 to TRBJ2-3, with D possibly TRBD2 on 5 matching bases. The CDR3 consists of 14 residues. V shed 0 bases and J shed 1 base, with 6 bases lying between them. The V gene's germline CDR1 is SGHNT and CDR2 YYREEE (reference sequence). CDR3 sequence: CASSLERRTDTQYF. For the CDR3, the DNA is TGTGCCAGCAGCTTGGAGCGGCGCACAGATACGCAGTATTTT.